This entry lists 11 T cell receptor beta chains sequenced from one sample in a study of T cell responses to AZD1222 COVID-19 vaccine. TCRdb's table, derived via immunoSEQ multiplex PCR, lists solely in-frame clones and lacks some. Altogether around 140,000 clones are present, around 90% being singletons, with the ten largest covering around 1.6%. The sequencing here drew on peripheral blood, taken 28 days after the second AZD1222 dose. These receptors all come from an adult who received the AZD1222 COVID-19 vaccine.

J is TRBJ1-5 and V is TRBV7-8; 7 bases match TRBD1. The junction had 8 bases not matched to a gene; V was cut back by 0 bases and J by 6 bases. The CDR3 has 16 residues. Germline CDR1 is SGHVS and CDR2 is FQNEAQ. The CDR3 region is CASSLAPRQGRQPQHF. CDR3 sequence (DNA): TGTGCCAGCAGCTTAGCGCCGAGACAGGGTCGTCAGCCCCAGCATTTT.

The chain joins TRBV6-6 to TRBJ1-2; D gene uncertain. V lost 6 bases and J 6 bases, leaving 11 bases between the germline ends. This CDR3 contains 12 residues. Per the germline V gene, CDR1 is MNHNY and CDR2 is SVGAGI (reference sequence). The CDR3: CASSLSRDGYTF. In nucleotides, the CDR3 is TGTGCCAGCAGCCTCTCACGAGATGGCTACACCTTC.

The V call is TRBV11-2, the J call TRBJ1-3; D is perhaps TRBD1 (5 bases). There are 15 residues in the CDR3. Per the germline V gene, CDR1 is SGHAT and CDR2 is FQNNGV. Trimming cost V 4 bases and J 2 bases, with 12 bases left between them. As DNA, the CDR3 is TGTGCCAGCAGCTCCGGGGGAAGTGCTGGAAACACCATATATTTT. It is translated as CASSSGGSAGNTIYF.

The chain links TRBV10-3 to TRBJ1-6; D is perhaps TRBD1 (5 bases). V shed 3 bases and J shed 7 bases, with 13 bases lying between them. CDR1 is ENHRY and CDR2 is SYGVKD in the germline V gene. This CDR3 region has 15 residues. The CDR3 protein is CAISERGLENSPLHF. CDR3 coding DNA: TGTGCCATCAGTGAAAGGGGCCTCGAGAATTCACCCCTCCACTTT.

The CDR3 sequence: CASSLASGRDRDYGYTF. The CDR3 coding sequence is TGCGCCAGCAGCTTGGCCTCAGGAAGGGACAGGGACTATGGCTACACCTTC. The chain carries TRBV5-1 and TRBJ1-2; 9 bases match TRBD1. Trimming removed 0 bases from V and 3 bases from J; junction bases left unmatched: 9. The CDR3 runs 17 residues. Germline CDR1 reads SGHRS; CDR2 reads YFSETQ.

This clone was counted only a few times. J is TRBJ1-3 and V is TRBV24-1; D is unresolved. V dropped 2 bases and J dropped 4 bases, with 5 bases sitting between them. CDR3 length: 13 amino acids. Germline V gene lookup returns CDR1 KGHDR and CDR2 SFDVKD. The CDR3 nucleotides read TGTGCCACCAGTGATTCTCTCGGAAACACCATATATTTT. Encoded protein: CATSDSLGNTIYF.

This sequence joins TRBV7-9 and TRBJ2-7; D is possibly TRBD1 (5 bases). The germline V gene encodes CDR1 SEHNR and CDR2 FQNEAQ (reference sequence). The CDR3 has 15 residues. V was cut by 1 base and J by 2 bases, with 12 bases left in between. The CDR3 region has the DNA TGTGCCAGCAGCTTAGAAATCCCAGGGACCTACGAGCAGTACTTC. It yields the protein CASSLEIPGTYEQYF.

The V and J genes are TRBV11-2 and TRBJ1-3; TRBD1 might be the D (6 bases). Germline assignment: CDR1 SGHAT and CDR2 FQNNGV. The CDR3 contains 14 residues. The germline V and J ends were trimmed by 8 bases and 1 base, with 12 bases remaining between them. CDR3 sequence (DNA): TGTGCCAGCCTCAGGGGCAGATCTGGAAACACCATATATTTT. Its protein product is CASLRGRSGNTIYF.

The rearrangement joins TRBV19 to TRBJ2-5; D may be TRBD2 (5 bases). The V and J ends lost 2 bases and 4 bases respectively, with 8 bases between them. The CDR3 contains 13 residues. Germline assignment: CDR1 LNHDA and CDR2 SQIVND (reference sequence). The CDR3 sequence is CASSISGRETQYF. For the CDR3, the DNA is TGTGCCAGTAGTATATCGGGAAGAGAGACCCAGTACTTC.

This chain uses TRBV11-2 with TRBJ1-2, with 9 bases fitting TRBD1. The CDR3 spans 13 residues. The germline gives CDR1 SGHAT, CDR2 FQNNGV. With V trimmed by 5 bases and J by 5 bases, 3 bases remained unmatched. CDR3 nucleotides: TGTGCCAGCAGCCGAGGACAGGGGTATGGCTACACCTTC. Its protein is CASSRGQGYGYTF.

V is TRBV7-8 and J is TRBJ1-5; D is unresolved. CDR3 length: 16 residues. V lost 1 base and J 9 bases, leaving 19 bases between the germline ends. Germline loops: CDR1 SGHVS, CDR2 FQNEAQ. DNA of the CDR3: TGTGCCAGCAGCTTAGAGCCCCGGGCTGAGATCACGCCCCAGCATTTT. Translating it yields CASSLEPRAEITPQHF.